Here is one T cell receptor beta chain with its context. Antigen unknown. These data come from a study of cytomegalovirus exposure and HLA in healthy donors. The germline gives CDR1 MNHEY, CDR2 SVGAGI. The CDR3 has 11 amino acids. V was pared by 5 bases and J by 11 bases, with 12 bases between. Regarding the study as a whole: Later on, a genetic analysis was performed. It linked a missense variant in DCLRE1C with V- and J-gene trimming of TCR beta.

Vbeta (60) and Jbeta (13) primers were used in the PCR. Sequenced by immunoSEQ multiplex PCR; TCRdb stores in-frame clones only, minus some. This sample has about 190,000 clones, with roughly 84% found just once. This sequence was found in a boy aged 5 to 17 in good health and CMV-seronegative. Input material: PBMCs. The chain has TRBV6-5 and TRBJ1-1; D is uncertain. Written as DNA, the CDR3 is TGTGCCAGCAGTCTGGGGAGGGCGGCTTTCTTT. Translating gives CASSLGRAAFF.